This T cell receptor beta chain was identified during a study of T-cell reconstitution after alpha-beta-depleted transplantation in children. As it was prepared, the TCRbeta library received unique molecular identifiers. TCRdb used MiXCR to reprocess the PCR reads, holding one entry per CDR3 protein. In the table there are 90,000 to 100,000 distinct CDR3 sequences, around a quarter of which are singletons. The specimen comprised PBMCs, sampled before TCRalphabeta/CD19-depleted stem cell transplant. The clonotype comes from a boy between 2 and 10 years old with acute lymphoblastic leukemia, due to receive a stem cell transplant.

The CDR3 DNA sequence: TGCAGTGCTGGGACTCCGGGGGGTGAGCAGTTCTTC. Translating gives CSAGTPGGEQFF. The chain links TRBV20-1 to TRBJ2-1; 7 bases match TRBD2. The germline V gene encodes CDR1 DFQATT and CDR2 SNEGSKA (reference sequence). The CDR3 sequence is 12 residues long. V lost 5 bases, J lost 9 bases, and 7 bases stayed unmatched.